What follows are 22 T cell receptor beta chains derived from one specimen sequenced in a study of OX40 agonist ivuxolimab in advanced cancers. Libraries were prepared by immunoSEQ multiplex PCR; TCRdb keeps only in-frame clonotypes and omits some of them. This table has about 72,000 clones, over 80% appearing once. The material was CD4+ or CD8+ T cells sorted from blood, obtained in a trial of the OX40 agonist ivuxolimab. The receptors here all came from an adult with an advanced solid tumor such as melanoma, head and neck, liver or kidney cancer.

The CDR3 coding sequence is TGTGCCAGCAGCGCCGGACTAGCGGGAGGGAGGGCGGAGACCCAGTACTTC. As protein: CASSAGLAGGRAETQYF. This chain links TRBV5-6 with TRBJ2-5, with TRBD2 matching 15 bases. The CDR3 runs to 17 residues. The V segment lost 4 bases and the J segment 5 bases; nucleotides outside the gene matches: 9. CDR1 is SGHDT and CDR2 is YYEEEE in the germline V gene. Full variable domain (remainder filled in from reference TRBV5-6 and TRBJ2-5): DAGVTQSPTHLIKTRGQQVTLRCSPKSGHDTVSWYQQALGQGPQFIFQYYEEEERQRGNFPDRFSGHQFPNYSSELNVNALLLGDSALYLCASSAGLAGGRAETQYFGPGTRLLVL.

The rearrangement uses TRBV9 and TRBJ2-2; TRBD2 might be the D (6 bases). The germline V gene has CDR1 SGDLS and CDR2 YYNGEE. CDR3 length equals 14 residues. The V end lost 0 bases, the J end lost 5 bases, and 8 bases lay between the germline ends. CDR3 in DNA: TGTGCCAGCAGCGTAGACGGGGGTACCGGGGAGCTGTTTTTT. Its protein product is CASSVDGGTGELFF.

This sequence joins TRBV2 and TRBJ1-2, with D unclear. The ends were cut back, 7 bases at V and 2 bases at J, with 8 bases in the middle. CDR3 length equals 12 residues. CDR1 and CDR2 (germline): SNHLY, FYNNEI. The CDR3 coding sequence is TGTGCCAGCAACGGGGAGAACTATGGCTACACCTTC. The encoded protein is CASNGENYGYTF. Supplemented by reference TRBV2 and TRBJ1-2, the full variable domain reads EPEVTQTPSHQVTQMGQEVILRCVPISNHLYFYWYRQILGQKVEFLVSFYNNEISEKSEIFDDQFSVERPDGSNFTLKIRSTKLEDSAMYFCASNGENYGYTFGSGTRLTVV.

The rearrangement uses TRBV20-1 and TRBJ2-1; no reliable D call. The CDR3 totals 10 residues. CDR1 and CDR2 from the germline V gene are DFQATT and SNEGSKA (reference sequence). V lost 6 bases and J lost 9, with 9 bases in between. CDR3 nucleotide sequence: TGCAGTGCCCCCCGTGGTGAGCAGTTCTTC. The encoded protein is CSAPRGEQFF.

The chain links TRBV5-6 to TRBJ2-2; the match to TRBD1 covers 7 bases. V lost 4 bases, J lost 4 bases, and 4 bases stayed unmatched. The germline V gene encodes CDR1 SGHDT and CDR2 YYEEEE. CDR3 length: 14 residues. CDR3 in DNA: TGTGCCAGCAGCCCCGACAGGGTCACCGGGGAGCTGTTTTTT. This translates into CASSPDRVTGELFF.

This clone has only a few counts. V gene TRBV5-1 combines with J gene TRBJ2-3; 14 bases are a match to TRBD2. There are 16 residues in the CDR3. With V trimmed by 0 bases and J by 3 bases, 0 bases remained unmatched. Germline lookup yields CDR1 SGHRS and CDR2 YFSETQ. The CDR3: CASSLGLAGGTDTQYF. CDR3 nucleotide sequence: TGCGCCAGCAGCTTGGGACTAGCGGGGGGGACAGATACGCAGTATTTT.

This chain links TRBV7-2 with TRBJ1-5; tentative D call: TRBD1 (6 bases). Deletions cut 0 bases from V and 6 bases from J, with 18 bases between. CDR1 is SGHTA and CDR2 is FQGNSA in the germline V gene. This CDR3 has 17 amino acids. CDR3 sequence: CASSLAGGTPFLQPQHF. For the CDR3, the DNA is TGTGCCAGCAGCTTAGCGGGCGGGACACCATTTCTTCAGCCCCAGCATTTT.

This rearrangement joins TRBV27 to TRBJ2-3; TRBD2 matches at 11 bases. The CDR3 is 15 amino acids. The germline V gene has CDR1 MNHEY and CDR2 SMNVEV (reference sequence). Trimming at V came to 7 bases and at J to 3 bases, leaving 6 bases not matched to a gene. In DNA, the CDR3 is TGTGCCAGCAATAGCCTAGCGGGAGGTACAGATACGCAGTATTTT. Its protein product is CASNSLAGGTDTQYF.

This clone is labeled as medium-sized (0.01 to 0.1%). The genes are TRBV7-3 and TRBJ2-3, with 11 bases lining up with TRBD2. With 5 bases clipped from V and 3 bases from J, the junction kept 4 bases outside the gene matches. CDR1 is SGHTA and CDR2 is FQGTGA in the germline V gene. The CDR3 contains 15 residues. Here the CDR3 reads CASSRSGRGTDTQYF. As DNA, the CDR3 is TGTGCCAGCAGCCGTAGCGGGAGGGGGACAGATACGCAGTATTTT.

The CDR3 here is CASSNGQHTDTQYF. In DNA form, the CDR3 reads TGTGCCAGCAGCAACGGACAGCACACAGATACGCAGTATTTT. The V gene is TRBV7-3, the J gene TRBJ2-3, with D maybe TRBD1 (6 bases). CDR1 is SGHTA, CDR2 FQGTGA, per germline. V was cut by 5 bases and J by 2 bases, with 11 bases left in between. This CDR3 region has 14 residues.

This chain connects TRBV4-1 to TRBJ2-7, with a weak D call TRBD1 (5 bases). The CDR3 is made up of 15 amino acids. V shed 0 bases and J shed 5 bases, with 14 bases lying between them. Germline V gene data show CDR1 as MGHRA and CDR2 as YSYEKL. The CDR3 DNA is TGCGCCAGCAGCCAAGATCCTCAGGGCTACCACGAGCAGTACTTC. Protein sequence: CASSQDPQGYHEQYF.

The genes are TRBV23-1 and TRBJ1-5, with D possibly being TRBD1 (6 bases). Being an ORF, TRBV23-1 has a function that is uncertain. CDR3 length: 16 residues. Trimming removed 2 bases at V and 3 bases at J, with 14 bases between. CDR3 sequence: CASSQKRGGDNQPQHF. The CDR3 DNA reads TGCGCCAGCAGTCAAAAGCGAGGGGGGGACAATCAGCCCCAGCATTTT.

The chain uses TRBV11-2 and TRBJ1-4; 9 bases align to TRBD1. The CDR3 has 16 residues. After removal of 1 base from V and 8 bases from J, the junction contained 8 bases not matched to a gene. CDR1 and CDR2 from the germline V gene are SGHAT and FQNNGV. In DNA form, the CDR3 reads TGTGCCAGCAGCTTAGGGAGGGGACAGGGAGAGGAAAAACTGTTTTTT. This codes for CASSLGRGQGEEKLFF.

Of note for this clone: At one of its ends the junction is not consistent with the germline gene, which may arise from a read error. The genes are TRBV14 and TRBJ2-5; a possible D gene is TRBD2 (5 bases). Germline CDR1 and CDR2: SGHDN and FVKESK. This CDR3 spans 16 amino acids. CDR3 sequence reads: CASNQGQVVGVETQYF. The DNA of the CDR3 is TGTGCCAGCAACCAAGGGCAGGTCGTGGGAGTGGAGACCCAGTACTTC.

The chain carries TRBV5-1 and TRBJ2-5; possibly TRBD1 for D (5 bases). The V end was cut by 3 bases, the J end by 2 bases, with 20 bases between. The CDR3 consists of 17 residues. Germline loops: CDR1 SGHRS, CDR2 YFSETQ. The CDR3 protein is CASSWGFTTALQETQYF. The CDR3 bases are TGCGCCAGCAGCTGGGGCTTTACGACAGCCCTACAAGAGACCCAGTACTTC. Together with reference TRBV5-1 and TRBJ2-5, the CDR3 gives the full variable domain: KAGVTQTPRYLIKTRGQQVTLSCSPISGHRSVSWYQQTPGQGLQFLFEYFSETQRNKGNFPGRFSGRQFSNSRSEMNVSTLELGDSALYLCASSWGFTTALQETQYFGPGTRLLVL.

V and J are TRBV5-5 and TRBJ2-1, with D unresolved. This CDR3 contains 12 residues. Germline assignment: CDR1 SGHKS and CDR2 YYEKEE (reference sequence). V shed 4 bases and J shed 7 bases, with 9 bases lying between them. The CDR3 nucleotides read TGTGCCAGCAGCCTCGACTTGAATGAGCAGTTCTTC. Its protein product is CASSLDLNEQFF.

The chain uses TRBV5-4 and TRBJ2-3; D is possibly TRBD2 (6 bases). In germline, CDR1 is SGHNT, CDR2 YYREEE (reference sequence). Trimming left V 4 bases short and J 0 bases short, with 15 bases between. CDR3 size: 16 residues. The CDR3 DNA reads as TGTGCCAGCAGCGGGGGAGGACGGAGTAGCACAGATACGCAGTATTTT. Protein sequence: CASSGGGRSSTDTQYF. The variable domain in full, with the rest retrieved from reference TRBV5-4 and TRBJ2-3, is ETGVTQSPTHLIKTRGQQVTLRCSSQSGHNTVSWYQQALGQGPQFIFQYYREEENGRGNFPPRFSGLQFPNYSSELNVNALELDDSALYLCASSGGGRSSTDTQYFGPGTRLTVL.

This chain connects TRBV30 to TRBJ2-7; 9 bases align to TRBD2. Losses at the gene ends were 0 bases for V and 1 base for J; bases not matched to a gene: 10. The CDR3 runs to 17 residues. CDR1 is GTSNPN, CDR2 SVGIG, per germline (reference sequence). CDR3 protein: CAWSVHRSGSPSYEQYF. In DNA, the CDR3 is TGTGCCTGGAGTGTACACCGTAGCGGGAGCCCATCCTACGAGCAGTACTTC.

J is TRBJ1-5 and V is TRBV7-9; D not certain. Germline CDR1 SEHNR, CDR2 FQNEAQ (reference sequence). The CDR3 spans 14 residues. V was cut by 0 bases and J by 3 bases, with 6 bases left in between. The CDR3 protein is CASSLAADNQPQHF. CDR3 DNA: TGTGCCAGCAGCTTAGCAGCAGACAATCAGCCCCAGCATTTT. The entire variable domain, with the rest obtained from reference TRBV7-9 and TRBJ1-5, is as follows: DTGVSQNPRHKITKRGQNVTFRCDPISEHNRLYWYRQTLGQGPEFLTYFQNEAQLEKSRLLSDRFSAERPKGSFSTLEIQRTEQGDSAMYLCASSLAADNQPQHFGDGTRLSIL.

The rearrangement joins TRBV6-5 to TRBJ2-3, with a possible D match to TRBD1 (5 bases). Trimming left V 2 bases short and J 5 bases short, with 11 bases between. The CDR3 sequence is 14 residues long. Germline assignment: CDR1 MNHEY and CDR2 SVGAGI. CDR3 coding DNA: TGTGCCAGCAGTTACGTAGGGGTGGTAGATACGCAGTATTTT. It encodes CASSYVGVVDTQYF.

This chain joins TRBV7-2 and TRBJ1-1, with D unclear. Germline V gene lookup returns CDR1 SGHTA and CDR2 FQGNSA. This CDR3 region has 14 residues. V gave up 1 base and J gave up 3 bases, with 9 bases separating them. The CDR3 coding sequence is TGTGCCAGCAGCTTAGACAGTCTTGACACTGAAGCTTTCTTT. Amino acid sequence: CASSLDSLDTEAFF.

The J gene is TRBJ2-5, the V gene TRBV5-1; no firm D call. Germline V gene sequence: CDR1 SGHRS, CDR2 YFSETQ. CDR3 length: 11 residues. The V end was cut by 6 bases, the J end by 7 bases, with 10 bases between. In nucleotides, the CDR3 is TGCGCCAGCACGCGGTCCGGGACCCAGTACTTC. The encoded protein is CASTRSGTQYF.